The T cell receptor beta chain under discussion was sequenced for a study of T cells in Graves' hyperthyroidism and ophthalmopathy. Study-level findings and limits: Most clonotypes expanded in the thyroid (above 0.001) were also present in blood.

This clonotype was counted many times. What it binds is not known. Researchers took RNA transcripts and amplified the TCR beta CDR3 regions from them. TCR CDR3 regions were first amplified by RT-PCR with HTBI primers. TCRdb fed the multiplex PCR reads into MiXCR, producing one record per CDR3 protein. There are 250,000 to 300,000 distinct CDR3 sequences in the sample; roughly 15% occur only once, and less than 8% lies in the top ten. The CDR3 has 12 residues. The ends were cut back, 6 bases at V and 5 bases at J, with 10 bases in the middle. Germline CDR1 LNHDA, CDR2 SQIVND (reference sequence). The sequence was collected from a woman between 40 and 55 years old with Graves' hyperthyroidism. Sequenced material: blood. This chain connects TRBV19 to TRBJ1-2, with no clear D. The CDR3 DNA follows: TGTGCCAGTAGGGGTGCATGGTATGGCTACACCTTC. Protein sequence: CASRGAWYGYTF.